What follows are 21 T cell receptor beta chains derived from one specimen sequenced in a study of vaccination and CD4 T cells after COVID-19. No cognate antigen is known for these TCRs. Sequenced with the Oncomine TCR Beta short-read assay was DNA taken from cultured CD4+ T cells. TCRdb reprocessed the PCR reads with MiXCR, giving one entry per CDR3 protein. This table holds about 25,000 distinct CDR3 sequences, about 61% found once. Treatment here: approximately 10-day PBMC culture with coronavirus spike peptide pools or control peptides (ViraFEST assay). The sequencing used CD4+ T cells from blood, cultured in vitro, collected after SARS-CoV-2 vaccination. These receptor sequences come from a human donor who received a COVID-19 vaccine.

A few counts support this clonotype. V usage is TRBV24-1 and J usage is TRBJ2-3; unclear D gene. Trimming left V 10 bases short and J 1 base short, with 11 bases between. The germline V gene encodes CDR1 KGHDR and CDR2 SFDVKD. The CDR3 totals 13 residues. The CDR3: CATREDGTDTQYF. For the CDR3, the DNA is TGTGCCACAAGGGAAGACGGCACAGATACGCAGTATTTT.

The chain has TRBV27 and TRBJ2-2; 7 bases are a match to TRBD1. With 8 bases clipped from V and 3 bases from J, the junction kept 12 bases outside the gene matches. The CDR3 runs 16 residues. The germline gives CDR1 MNHEY, CDR2 SMNVEV (reference sequence). DNA of the CDR3: TGTGCCAGCCGCATTACCGGGACAGTTTACACCGGGGAGCTGTTTTTT. Its protein is CASRITGTVYTGELFF.

The rearrangement uses TRBV30 and TRBJ1-2; D is ambiguous. The CDR3 loop spans 12 amino acids. The germline gives CDR1 GTSNPN, CDR2 SVGIG (reference sequence). Trimming left V 3 bases short and J 8 bases short, with 13 bases between. The DNA for the CDR3 is TGTGCCTGGAGGGGGAATTTGGCAGGCTACACCTTC. The encoded protein is CAWRGNLAGYTF.

The rearrangement links TRBV30 to TRBJ1-1, with D possibly being TRBD1 (6 bases). The CDR3 is 18 amino acids. The V end was cut by 0 bases, the J end by 3 bases, with 23 bases between. Germline CDR1 GTSNPN, CDR2 SVGIG (reference sequence). This CDR3 is CAWSVPLYRGARDTEAFF. DNA of the CDR3: TGTGCCTGGAGTGTACCCTTGTACCGGGGGGCTAGAGACACTGAAGCTTTCTTT.

The chain couples TRBV7-2 to TRBJ2-3; D is uncertain. Germline V gives CDR1 SGHTA, CDR2 FQGNSA. The V end lost 1 base, the J end lost 2 bases, and 7 bases lay between the germline ends. The CDR3 runs 14 residues. CDR3 sequence (DNA): TGTGCCAGCAGCTTAGGGTCTAACACAGATACGCAGTATTTT. Translation: CASSLGSNTDTQYF.

This clonotype was counted a few times. The rearrangement uses TRBV7-9 and TRBJ1-2, with a weak D call TRBD1 (5 bases). CDR3 length: 12 amino acids. V was cut by 2 bases and J by 8 bases, with 9 bases left in between. Germline CDR1 SEHNR, CDR2 FQNEAQ (reference sequence). Here the CDR3 reads CASSLTGGGYTF. CDR3 in DNA: TGTGCCAGCAGCTTAACCGGGGGAGGCTACACCTTC.

V usage is TRBV7-7 and J usage is TRBJ1-4; D is undetermined. The CDR3 contains 15 residues. V was trimmed by 5 bases and J by 4 bases, leaving 14 bases between them. The germline V gene has CDR1 SSHAT and CDR2 FNYEAQ (reference sequence). CDR3 in amino acids: CASSVGGGSNEKLFF. The CDR3 region has the DNA TGTGCCAGCAGCGTAGGCGGAGGAAGTAATGAAAAACTGTTTTTT.

V is TRBV6-1 and J is TRBJ1-5; TRBD1 matches 7 bases. After removal of 5 bases from V and 1 base from J, the junction contained 8 bases not matched to a gene. CDR1 is MNHNS, CDR2 SASEGT, per germline. The CDR3 spans 16 residues. The CDR3 protein is CASSRQGGTSNQPQHF. In DNA, the CDR3 is TGTGCCAGCAGTAGACAGGGAGGAACCAGCAATCAGCCCCAGCATTTT.

The genes are TRBV12-3 or TRBV12-4 and TRBJ1-1, with 8 bases lining up with TRBD1. V lost 7 bases and J lost 4; bases outside the gene matches: 11. This CDR3 contains 15 residues. CDR3 nucleotides: TGTGCCAGCACCCAAGTCAGGGGGCTTGGCACTGAAGCTTTCTTT. This encodes CASTQVRGLGTEAFF.

V gene TRBV20-1 combines with J gene TRBJ2-4; D tentatively reads TRBD1 or TRBD2 (5 bases each). V was clipped by 1 base and J by 5 bases, with 9 bases between them. Looked up from germline, CDR1 is DFQATT and CDR2 is SNEGSKA (reference sequence). This CDR3 comprises 13 residues. CDR3 residues: CSARALGENIQYF. CDR3 nucleotide sequence: TGCAGTGCTAGAGCTTTGGGGGAAAACATTCAGTACTTC.

The chain carries TRBV6-1 and TRBJ1-4, with 8 bases that match TRBD1. The CDR3 covers 15 residues. Trimming cost V 4 bases and J 4 bases; bases outside gene matches: 5. Germline V gives CDR1 MNHNS, CDR2 SASEGT. The CDR3 DNA is TGTGCCAGCAGTGCCGGACAGGGTGGTAATGAAAAACTGTTTTTT. It specifies CASSAGQGGNEKLFF.

This sequence joins TRBV6-5 and TRBJ2-6; D remains unclear. Trimming left V 2 bases short and J 2 bases short, with 10 bases between. CDR3 length: 16 amino acids. Germline lookup yields CDR1 MNHEY and CDR2 SVGAGI. CDR3 DNA: TGTGCCAGCAGTTACGCCTACAGAACTGGGGCCAACGTCCTGACTTTC. Translated: CASSYAYRTGANVLTF.

The rearrangement joins TRBV30 to TRBJ1-4, with D perhaps TRBD1 (6 bases). Per germline, CDR1 GTSNPN and CDR2 SVGIG (reference sequence). Trimming shortened V by 0 bases and J by 5 bases, and 7 bases separated the two germline ends. This CDR3 has 13 amino acids. The CDR3 protein is CAWSVGGNEKLFF. In DNA, the CDR3 is TGTGCCTGGAGTGTAGGGGGAAATGAAAAACTGTTTTTT. Looking up the rest from reference TRBV30 and TRBJ1-4 gives the full variable domain: SQTIHQWPATLVQPVGSPLSLECTVEGTSNPNLYWYRQAAGRGLQLLFYSVGIGQISSEVPQNLSASRPQDRQFILSSKKLLLSDSGFYLCAWSVGGNEKLFFGSGTQLSVL.

The chain uses TRBV30 and TRBJ1-5, with D unresolved. Per germline, CDR1 GTSNPN and CDR2 SVGIG (reference sequence). The CDR3 is 15 residues long. V lost 0 bases to trimming and J lost 0 bases, with 9 bases between them. CDR3 in amino acids: CAWSVRLGSNQPQHF. CDR3 bases: TGTGCCTGGAGTGTACGTCTCGGTAGCAATCAGCCCCAGCATTTT.

J is TRBJ2-5 and V is TRBV29-1; 8 bases match TRBD2. Germline CDR1 and CDR2: SQVTM and ANQGSEA. The CDR3 has 14 amino acids. Trimming cost V 0 bases and J 5 bases; bases outside gene matches: 5. The CDR3 loop reads CSVEDLPGGETQYF. CDR3 in DNA: TGCAGCGTTGAAGATCTGCCGGGGGGGGAGACCCAGTACTTC.

This rearrangement joins TRBV19 to TRBJ1-6, with a tentative D call TRBD1 (5 bases). This CDR3 has 15 amino acids. Germline V gives CDR1 LNHDA, CDR2 SQIVND (reference sequence). V gave up 5 bases and J gave up 5 bases, with 13 bases separating them. In nucleotides, the CDR3 is TGTGCCAGTAGTCAGCAGGGACCAAATAATTCACCCCTCCACTTT. Residues: CASSQQGPNNSPLHF.

The chain employs TRBV2 and TRBJ1-2, with TRBD1 identical over 8 bases. V trimming: 0 bases; J trimming: 11 bases; junction bases outside the gene matches: 8. The CDR3 length is 14 residues. Germline loops: CDR1 SNHLY, CDR2 FYNNEI. DNA of the CDR3: TGTGCCAGCAGTGAAGCGTTGGACAGGGAAAGGTACACCTTC. It codes for CASSEALDRERYTF.

The chain carries TRBV6-1 and TRBJ2-1; D is ambiguous. Germline lookup yields CDR1 MNHNS and CDR2 SASEGT. CDR3 length equals 11 residues. V dropped 6 bases and J dropped 4 bases, with 4 bases sitting between them. CDR3: CASREYNEQFF. The CDR3 coding sequence is TGTGCCAGCAGAGAGTACAATGAGCAGTTCTTC.

This clonotype was recorded only once. The CDR3 reads CASSLEGQGASGANVLTF. CDR3 nucleotide sequence: TGCGCCAGCAGCTTGGAGGGACAGGGGGCCTCTGGGGCCAACGTCCTGACTTTC. The V call is TRBV5-1, the J call TRBJ2-6; 12 bases are a match to TRBD1. The V segment lost 0 bases and the J segment 0 bases; nucleotides outside the gene matches: 1. Per germline, CDR1 SGHRS and CDR2 YFSETQ. The CDR3 is 18 residues long.

This rearrangement joins TRBV19 to TRBJ1-1; unclear D gene. V was shortened by 5 bases and J by 0 bases, with 13 bases between the two germline ends. This CDR3 is built from 15 residues. Germline values: CDR1 LNHDA, CDR2 SQIVND (reference sequence). CDR3 loop: CASSPLGAMNTEAFF. CDR3 in DNA: TGTGCCAGTAGTCCCCTCGGCGCCATGAACACTGAAGCTTTCTTT.

This chain joins TRBV15 and TRBJ1-2; D call uncertain. Trimming pared 0 bases from V and 8 bases from J, leaving 13 bases between. Germline CDR1 reads LNHNV; CDR2 reads YYDKDF (reference sequence). This CDR3 has 14 amino acids. In nucleotides, the CDR3 is TGTGCCACCAGCAGAGAAGGCAGGTATTTCGGCTACACCTTC. This gives the protein CATSREGRYFGYTF. Together with reference TRBV15 and TRBJ1-2, the CDR3 gives the full variable domain: DAMVIQNPRYQVTQFGKPVTLSCSQTLNHNVMYWYQQKSSQAPKLLFHYYDKDFNNEADTPDNFQSRRPNTSFCFLDIRSPGLGDTAMYLCATSREGRYFGYTFGSGTRLTVV.